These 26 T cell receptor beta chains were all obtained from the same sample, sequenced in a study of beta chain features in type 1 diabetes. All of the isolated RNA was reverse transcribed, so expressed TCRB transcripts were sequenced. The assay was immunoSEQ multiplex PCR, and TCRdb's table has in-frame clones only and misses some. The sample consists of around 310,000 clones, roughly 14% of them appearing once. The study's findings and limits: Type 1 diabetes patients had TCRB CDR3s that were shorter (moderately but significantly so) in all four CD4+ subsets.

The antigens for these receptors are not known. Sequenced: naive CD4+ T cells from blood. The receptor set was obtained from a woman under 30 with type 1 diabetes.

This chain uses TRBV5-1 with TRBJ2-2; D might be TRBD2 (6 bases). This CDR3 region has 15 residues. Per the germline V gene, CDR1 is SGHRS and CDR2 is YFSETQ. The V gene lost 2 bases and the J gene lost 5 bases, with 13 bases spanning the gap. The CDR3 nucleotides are TGCGCCAGCAGCTTATCCGGGACTCAGACCGGGGAGCTGTTTTTT. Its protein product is CASSLSGTQTGELFF.

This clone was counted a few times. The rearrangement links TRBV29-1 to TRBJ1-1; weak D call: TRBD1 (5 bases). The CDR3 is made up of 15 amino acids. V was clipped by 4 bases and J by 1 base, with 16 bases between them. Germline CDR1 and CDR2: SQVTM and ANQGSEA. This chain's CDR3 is CSVGAVAGWNTEAFF. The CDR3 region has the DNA TGCAGCGTTGGGGCTGTAGCAGGGTGGAACACTGAAGCTTTCTTT. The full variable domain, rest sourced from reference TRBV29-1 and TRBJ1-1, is SAVISQKPSRDICQRGTSLTIQCQVDSQVTMMFWYRQQPGQSLTLIATANQGSEATYESGFVIDKFPISRPNLTFSTLTVSNMSPEDSSIYLCSVGAVAGWNTEAFFGQGTRLTVV.

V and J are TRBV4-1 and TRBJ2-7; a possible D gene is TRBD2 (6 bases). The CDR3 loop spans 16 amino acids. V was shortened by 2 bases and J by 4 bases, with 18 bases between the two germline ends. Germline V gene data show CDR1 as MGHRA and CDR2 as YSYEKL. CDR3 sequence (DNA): TGCGCCAGCAGCCAACAAGAGGTTAGCGGACCATACGAGCAGTACTTC. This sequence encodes CASSQQEVSGPYEQYF.

The CDR3 is CASSLGGKFYNEQFF. The CDR3 nucleotides read TGTGCCAGCAGTTTAGGCGGGAAATTCTACAATGAGCAGTTCTTC. V is TRBV28 and J is TRBJ2-1; possibly TRBD2 for D (6 bases). The germline V gene has CDR1 MDHEN and CDR2 SYDVKM. The CDR3 spans 15 residues. The ends were cut back, 2 bases at V and 3 bases at J, with 11 bases in the middle.

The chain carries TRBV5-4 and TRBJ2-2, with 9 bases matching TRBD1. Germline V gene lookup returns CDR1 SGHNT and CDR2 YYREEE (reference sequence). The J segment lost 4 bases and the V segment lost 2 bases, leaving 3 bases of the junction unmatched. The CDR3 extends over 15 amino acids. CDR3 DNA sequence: TGTGCCAGCAGCTTCACAGGGGGCGGCACCGGGGAGCTGTTTTTT. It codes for CASSFTGGGTGELFF.

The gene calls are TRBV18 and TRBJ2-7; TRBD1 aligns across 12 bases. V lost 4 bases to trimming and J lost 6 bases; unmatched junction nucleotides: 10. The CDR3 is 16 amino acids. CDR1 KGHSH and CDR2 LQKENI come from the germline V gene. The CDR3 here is CASSRRDRGLTGEQYF. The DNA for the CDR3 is TGTGCCAGCTCACGCCGGGACAGGGGGCTCACCGGCGAGCAGTACTTC.

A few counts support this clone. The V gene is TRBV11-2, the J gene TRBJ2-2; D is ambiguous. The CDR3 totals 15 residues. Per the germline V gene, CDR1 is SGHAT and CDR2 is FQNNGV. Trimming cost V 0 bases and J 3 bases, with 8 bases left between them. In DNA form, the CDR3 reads TGTGCCAGCAGCTTAGATCCAGGTTACACCGGGGAGCTGTTTTTT. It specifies CASSLDPGYTGELFF. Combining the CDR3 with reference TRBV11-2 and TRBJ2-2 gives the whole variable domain EAGVAQSPRYKIIEKRQSVAFWCNPISGHATLYWYQQILGQGPKLLIQFQNNGVVDDSQLPKDRFSAERLKGVDSTLKIQPAKLEDSAVYLCASSLDPGYTGELFFGEGSRLTVL.

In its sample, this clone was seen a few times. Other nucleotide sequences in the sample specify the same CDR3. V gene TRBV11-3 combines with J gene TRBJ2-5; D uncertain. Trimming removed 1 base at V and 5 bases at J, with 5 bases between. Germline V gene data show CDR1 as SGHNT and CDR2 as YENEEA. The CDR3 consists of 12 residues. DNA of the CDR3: TGTGCCAGCAGCTTAGCCGGGGAGACCCAGTACTTC. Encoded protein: CASSLAGETQYF.

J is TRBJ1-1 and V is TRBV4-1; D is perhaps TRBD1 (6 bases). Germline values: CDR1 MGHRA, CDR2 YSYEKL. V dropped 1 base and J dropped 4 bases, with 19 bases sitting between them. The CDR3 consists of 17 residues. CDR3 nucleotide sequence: TGCGCCAGCAGCCAAGGCATCACACAGGGATCTACCACTGAAGCTTTCTTT. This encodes CASSQGITQGSTTEAFF.

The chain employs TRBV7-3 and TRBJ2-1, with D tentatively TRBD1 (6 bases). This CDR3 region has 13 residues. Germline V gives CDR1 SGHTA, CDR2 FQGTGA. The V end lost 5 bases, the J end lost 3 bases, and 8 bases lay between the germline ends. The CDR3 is CASSPDSYNEQFF. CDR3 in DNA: TGTGCCAGCAGCCCGGACAGCTACAATGAGCAGTTCTTC.

The CDR3 nucleotides are TGTGCCAGCAGCTCCCTGGGGAGTGGCTACACCTTC. Amino acids: CASSSLGSGYTF. The V and J genes are TRBV7-9 and TRBJ1-2; D remains unclear. With 4 bases removed from V and 7 bases from J, the gap between germline ends came to 10 bases. This CDR3 is built from 12 residues. Germline CDR1 SEHNR, CDR2 FQNEAQ (reference sequence).

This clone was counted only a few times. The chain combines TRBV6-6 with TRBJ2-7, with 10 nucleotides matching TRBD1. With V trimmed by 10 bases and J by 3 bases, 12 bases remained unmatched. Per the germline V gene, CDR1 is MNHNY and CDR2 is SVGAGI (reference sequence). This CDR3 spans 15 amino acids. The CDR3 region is CATRTGQGGLYEQYF. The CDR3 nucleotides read TGTGCCACGAGAACCGGACAGGGGGGCCTCTACGAGCAGTACTTC.

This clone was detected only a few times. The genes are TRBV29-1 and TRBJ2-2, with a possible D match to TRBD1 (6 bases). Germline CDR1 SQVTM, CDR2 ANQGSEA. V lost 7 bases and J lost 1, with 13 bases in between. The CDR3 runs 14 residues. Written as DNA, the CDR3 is TGCAGCGCGAAGGGGGTCTTGAACACCGGGGAGCTGTTTTTT. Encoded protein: CSAKGVLNTGELFF.

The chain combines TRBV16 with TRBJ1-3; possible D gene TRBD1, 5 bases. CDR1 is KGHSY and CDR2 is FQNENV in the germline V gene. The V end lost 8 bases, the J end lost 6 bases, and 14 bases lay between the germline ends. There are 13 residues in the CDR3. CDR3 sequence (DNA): TGTGCCAGCGGTTCAGGGCGCGAAAACACCATATATTTT. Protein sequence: CASGSGRENTIYF.

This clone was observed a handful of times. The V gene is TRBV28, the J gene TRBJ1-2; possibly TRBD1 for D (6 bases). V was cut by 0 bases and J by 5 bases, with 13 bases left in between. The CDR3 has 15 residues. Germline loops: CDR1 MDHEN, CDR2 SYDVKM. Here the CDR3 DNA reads TGTGCCAGCAGTTTATGGGTTGGGGGCGGTTATGGCTACACCTTC. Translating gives CASSLWVGGGYGYTF.

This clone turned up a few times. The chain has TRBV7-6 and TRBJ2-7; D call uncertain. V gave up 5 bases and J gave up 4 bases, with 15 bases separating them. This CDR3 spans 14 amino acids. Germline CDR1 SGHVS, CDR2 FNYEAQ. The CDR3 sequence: CASSPLGLRYEQYF. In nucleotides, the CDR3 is TGTGCCAGCAGCCCCCTTGGGTTGCGGTACGAGCAGTACTTC.

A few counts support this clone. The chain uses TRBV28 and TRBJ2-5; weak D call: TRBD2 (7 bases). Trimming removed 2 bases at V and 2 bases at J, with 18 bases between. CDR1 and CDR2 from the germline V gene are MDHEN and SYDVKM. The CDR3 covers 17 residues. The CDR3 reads CASSLPPGRGTQETQYF. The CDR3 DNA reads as TGTGCCAGCAGTTTACCCCCCGGGCGGGGGACACAAGAGACCCAGTACTTC.

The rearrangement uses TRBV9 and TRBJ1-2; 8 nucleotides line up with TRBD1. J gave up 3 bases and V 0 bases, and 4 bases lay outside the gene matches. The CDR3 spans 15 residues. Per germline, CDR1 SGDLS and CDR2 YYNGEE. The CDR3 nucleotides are TGTGCCAGCAGCGTAGGGGACAGGCAGTACTATGGCTACACCTTC. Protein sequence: CASSVGDRQYYGYTF.

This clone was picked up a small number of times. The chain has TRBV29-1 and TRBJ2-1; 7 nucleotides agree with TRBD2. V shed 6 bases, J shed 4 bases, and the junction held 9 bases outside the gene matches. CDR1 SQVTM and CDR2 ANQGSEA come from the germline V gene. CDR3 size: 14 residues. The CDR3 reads CSVIPGLQYNEQFF. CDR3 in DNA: TGCAGCGTGATACCGGGACTACAATACAATGAGCAGTTCTTC.

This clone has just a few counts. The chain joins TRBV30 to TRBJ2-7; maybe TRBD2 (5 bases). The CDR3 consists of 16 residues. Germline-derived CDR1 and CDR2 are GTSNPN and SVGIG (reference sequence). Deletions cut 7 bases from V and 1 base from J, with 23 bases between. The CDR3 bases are TGTGCCTTCGGAGGTGAGGCAGGAGGTAGATCCTACGAGCAGTACTTC. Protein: CAFGGEAGGRSYEQYF. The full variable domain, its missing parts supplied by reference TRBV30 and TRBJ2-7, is SQTIHQWPATLVQPVGSPLSLECTVEGTSNPNLYWYRQAAGRGLQLLFYSVGIGQISSEVPQNLSASRPQDRQFILSSKKLLLSDSGFYLCAFGGEAGGRSYEQYFGPGTRLTVT.

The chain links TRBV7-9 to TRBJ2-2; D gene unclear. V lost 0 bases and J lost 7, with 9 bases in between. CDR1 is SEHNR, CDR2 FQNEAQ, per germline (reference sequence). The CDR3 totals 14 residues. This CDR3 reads CASSLASWSGELFF. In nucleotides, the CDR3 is TGTGCCAGCAGCTTAGCCTCCTGGAGCGGGGAGCTGTTTTTT.

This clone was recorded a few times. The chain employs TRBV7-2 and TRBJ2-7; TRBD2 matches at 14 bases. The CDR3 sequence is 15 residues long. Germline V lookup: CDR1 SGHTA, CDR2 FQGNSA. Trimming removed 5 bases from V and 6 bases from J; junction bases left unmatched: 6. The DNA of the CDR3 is TGTGCCAGCAGCCCGGGACTAGCGGGAGTCGGCGAGCAGTACTTC. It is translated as CASSPGLAGVGEQYF.

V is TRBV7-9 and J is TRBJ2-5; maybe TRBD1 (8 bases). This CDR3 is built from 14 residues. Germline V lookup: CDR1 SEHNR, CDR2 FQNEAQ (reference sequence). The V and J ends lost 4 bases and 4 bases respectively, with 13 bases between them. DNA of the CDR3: TGTGCCAGCAGCTCTACAGGGGGGGGAGAGACCCAGTACTTC. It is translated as CASSSTGGGETQYF.

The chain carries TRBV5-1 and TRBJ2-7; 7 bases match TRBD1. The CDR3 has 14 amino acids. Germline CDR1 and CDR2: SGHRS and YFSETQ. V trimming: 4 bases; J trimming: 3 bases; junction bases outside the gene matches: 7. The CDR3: CASSPGQNDYEQYF. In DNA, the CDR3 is TGCGCCAGCAGCCCGGGACAGAACGACTACGAGCAGTACTTC.

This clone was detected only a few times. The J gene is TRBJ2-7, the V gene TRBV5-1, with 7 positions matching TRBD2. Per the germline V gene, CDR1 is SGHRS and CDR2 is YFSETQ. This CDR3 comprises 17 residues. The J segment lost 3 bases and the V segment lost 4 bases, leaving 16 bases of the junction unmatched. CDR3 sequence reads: CASSQIPGTKVFYEQYF. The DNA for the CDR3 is TGCGCCAGCAGCCAAATCCCCGGGACTAAGGTATTCTACGAGCAGTACTTC.

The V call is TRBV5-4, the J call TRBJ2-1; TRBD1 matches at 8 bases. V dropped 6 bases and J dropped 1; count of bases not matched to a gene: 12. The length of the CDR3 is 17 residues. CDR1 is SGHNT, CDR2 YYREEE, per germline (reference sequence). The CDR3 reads CASTPAPDRASYNEQFF. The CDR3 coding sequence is TGTGCCAGCACCCCCGCCCCGGACAGGGCTTCCTACAATGAGCAGTTCTTC. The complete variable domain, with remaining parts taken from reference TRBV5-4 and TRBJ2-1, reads ETGVTQSPTHLIKTRGQQVTLRCSSQSGHNTVSWYQQALGQGPQFIFQYYREEENGRGNFPPRFSGLQFPNYSSELNVNALELDDSALYLCASTPAPDRASYNEQFFGPGTRLTVL.